This T cell receptor (beta chain) came from a study of blood T cell repertoires in COVID-19 (dated by TCRdb to 2020 to 2022). Turning to the overall study: Samples covering the acute and convalescent phases of COVID-19 were provided by collaborators in the United States, Italy and Spain. The prospective study material was composed of cDNA or gDNA derived from T cells, B-cell-depleted T cells, or PBMCs. Subjects who had been exposed to COVID-19, were actively infected with it, or had recovered from it provided the deeply sampled blood TCRbeta repertoires that made up the dataset. The repertoires were released in a freely available public database meant as a resource for research on the immune response to SARS-CoV-2. Samples were obtained from the ongoing ImmuneRACE study (first 160 participants) and from about 1,300 subjects provided by 6 global collaborators. Sample metadata almost always included a de-identified subject ID, COVID-19 status, age in years and sex. HLA class I and class II types, where available, came from metadata supplied by the sample provider rather than from assay-based typing.

Clipping removes 1 base from V and 6 bases from J, with 3 as the unmatched junction base count. Looking up the germline V gene (reference sequence) yields CDR1 LGHDT and CDR2 YNNKEL. Measured from the cysteine to the phenylalanine, the CDR3 is 16 residues long. Here the CDR3 DNA is all that survives: 48 bases in frame from base 1. Note on this clone: Its specific antigen is unknown. No clone much larger than this one lies a single base away; base qualities are absent.

TCRbeta CDR3 regions were amplified from genomic DNA by means of the immunoSEQ Assay, a bias-controlled multiplex PCR. For the original study's pipeline: Within the assay, amplification of reference gene primers was used to estimate how many nucleated cells each sample contained. To quantify the absolute abundance of each unique TCRbeta CDR3 rearrangement, sequence reads were collapsed and filtered. For each sample, productive Simpson clonality was calculated by taking the square root of Simpson's diversity index across productive rearrangements. TCRdb holds this immuneACCESS table with in-frame rearrangements only. Some clones are missing; in checked studies, unresolved V genes explain under half, and the rest has no known cause. V and J calls and clone size are those listed in that table; D and trimming were worked out from the DNA. This sample lists about 140,000 clones; 70% to 85% were detected once. The biggest ten clones account for 3.5% to 4.5% of the sample.

General findings and caveats noted by the study authors: Clinical and demographic metadata were provided uncurated, with the amount varying by source and participant.

Each collaborating institution followed its own protocols to collect whole blood in K2EDTA tubes. Collaborator samples were shipped for TCRbeta analysis as frozen whole blood, isolated PBMCs, or DNA extracted from either sample type. The sequenced sample consisted of peripheral blood. This receptor was obtained from a man aged 55 to 70 with acute or convalescent COVID-19. This receptor chain uses TRBV3-1 (or the pseudogene TRBV3-2) and TRBJ2-3; TRBD2 aligns with 14 central bases. The nucleotides read TGTGCCAGCAGCCAAGGGACTAGCGGGAGGATGGATACGCAGTATTTT. Translated, this gives CASSQGTSGRMDTQYF.